The next 5 T cell receptor beta chains were all read from a single sample in a study of beta chain features in type 1 diabetes (dated by TCRdb to 2016 to 2018). The library relied on the immunoSEQ multiplex PCR assay. The High Capacity cDNA Reverse Transcription Kit was used to reverse transcribe all of the isolated RNA, meaning that expressed TCRB transcripts were what got sequenced. The table comes from immuneACCESS by way of TCRdb, which keeps in-frame sequences with V and J called. Part of the clones is missing from these tables; in studies checked, under half for an unresolved V gene and the rest for unknown reasons. For this sample the table gives more than 550,000 clones, of which about 14% were detected only once. The ten top clones hold around 0.04% of the sample. These TCRs are of unknown antigen specificity. Study-wide findings and limitations: In all four CD4+ subsets, TCRB CDR3 length was moderately but significantly shorter in type 1 diabetes patients.

The sequenced sample was naive CD4+ T cells from blood. Reading the label with the study, this specimen's cell subset or site is: true naive CD4+ T cells. Receptor source: a man aged 18 to 29 with type 1 diabetes.

This chain joins TRBV7-2 and TRBJ2-5, with unresolved D. Germline-derived CDR1 and CDR2 are SGHTA and FQGNSA. The CDR3 sequence is 17 residues long. V shed 6 bases and J shed 5 bases, with 25 bases lying between them. The CDR3 DNA is TGTGCCAGCAGTTCCACCGTTGGTCCGGTCTCGTCTGAGACCCAGTACTTC. This sequence encodes CASSSTVGPVSSETQYF.

The V gene is TRBV15, the J gene TRBJ2-1; D unclear. V was pared by 6 bases and J by 5 bases, with 5 bases between. Germline CDR1 LNHNV, CDR2 YYDKDF (reference sequence). The CDR3 covers 11 residues. The CDR3 DNA sequence: TGTGCCACCAGTATCAACAATGAGCAGTTCTTC. The encoded protein is CATSINNEQFF.

The CDR3 here is CASRVPGTLRDEQFF. The CDR3 DNA reads TGTGCCAGCAGGGTCCCCGGGACGCTACGCGATGAGCAGTTCTTC. V is TRBV28 and J is TRBJ2-1; D possibly matches TRBD1 or TRBD2 (5 bases each). The V and J ends lost 6 bases and 8 bases respectively, with 20 bases between them. The CDR3 sequence is 15 residues long. Germline V gene sequence: CDR1 MDHEN, CDR2 SYDVKM.

The chain recombines TRBV7-9 with TRBJ1-6, with unresolved D. The V gene lost 5 bases and the J gene lost 5 bases, with 10 bases spanning the gap. The CDR3 loop spans 14 amino acids. Per the germline V gene, CDR1 is SEHNR and CDR2 is FQNEAQ (reference sequence). CDR3 loop: CASSTWKDNSPLHF. DNA of the CDR3: TGTGCCAGCAGCACCTGGAAAGATAATTCACCCCTCCACTTT.

The chain links TRBV6-5 to TRBJ2-5; a weak D match, TRBD2 (6 bases). Matching the DNA end better, TRBJ2-7 makes the J call doubtful. Germline V CDR1 and CDR2: MNHEY, SVGAGI. The CDR3 length is 15 residues. CDR3 amino acids: CASSYSRLAGGEQYF. In DNA, the CDR3 is TGTGCCAGCAGTTACTCGAGGCTTGCCGGGGGCGAGCAGTACTTC.